The clone carrying this T cell receptor beta chain showed up just once. The sample comes from a study of cytomegalovirus exposure and HLA in healthy donors. The CDR3 covers 13 residues. CDR1 is SGHDN, CDR2 FVKESK, per germline. V was shortened by 0 bases and J by 7 bases, with 7 bases between the two germline ends. In the PCR, 60 Vbeta and 13 Jbeta primers were used. TCRdb's copy holds only in-frame clones and misses some; the assay was immunoSEQ multiplex PCR. This table has some 120,000 clones, about 74% appearing once. V and J are TRBV14 and TRBJ1-3; D not certain. The source of this sequence is a man between 25 and 39 years old in good health and CMV-seronegative. The sequenced sample was PBMCs. This chain's CDR3 is CASSQDLPNTIYF. For the CDR3, the DNA is TGTGCCAGCAGCCAAGATCTCCCCAACACCATATATTTT.